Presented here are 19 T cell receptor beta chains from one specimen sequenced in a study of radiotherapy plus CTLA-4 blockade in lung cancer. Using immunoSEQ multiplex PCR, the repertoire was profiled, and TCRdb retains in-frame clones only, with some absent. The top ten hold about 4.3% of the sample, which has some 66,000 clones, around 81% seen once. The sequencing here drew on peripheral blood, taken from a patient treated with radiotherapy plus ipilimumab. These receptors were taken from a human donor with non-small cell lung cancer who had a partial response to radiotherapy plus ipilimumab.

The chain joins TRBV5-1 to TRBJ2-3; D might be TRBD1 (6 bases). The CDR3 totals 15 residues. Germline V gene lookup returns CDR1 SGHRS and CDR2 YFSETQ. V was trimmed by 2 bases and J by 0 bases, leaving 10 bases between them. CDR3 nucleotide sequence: TGCGCCAGCAGCTTATACAGGGAAAGCACAGATACGCAGTATTTT. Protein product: CASSLYRESTDTQYF.

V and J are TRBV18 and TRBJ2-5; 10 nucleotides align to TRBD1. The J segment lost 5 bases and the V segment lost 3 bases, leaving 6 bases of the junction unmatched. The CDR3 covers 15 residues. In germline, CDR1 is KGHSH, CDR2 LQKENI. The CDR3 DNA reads TGTGCCAGCTCACCCCGGGACAGGGGTACGGAGACCCAGTACTTC. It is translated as CASSPRDRGTETQYF. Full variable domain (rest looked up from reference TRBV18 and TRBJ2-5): NAGVMQNPRHLVRRRGQEARLRCSPMKGHSHVYWYRQLPEEGLKFMVYLQKENIIDESGMPKERFSAEFPKEGPSILRIQQVVRGDSAAYFCASSPRDRGTETQYFGPGTRLLVL.

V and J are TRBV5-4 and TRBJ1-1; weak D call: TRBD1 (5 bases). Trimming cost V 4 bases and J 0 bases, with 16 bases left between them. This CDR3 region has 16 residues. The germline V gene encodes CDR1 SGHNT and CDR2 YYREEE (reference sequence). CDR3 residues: CASSPRGVAMNTEAFF. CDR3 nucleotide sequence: TGTGCCAGCAGCCCCCGGGGGGTTGCGATGAACACTGAAGCTTTCTTT. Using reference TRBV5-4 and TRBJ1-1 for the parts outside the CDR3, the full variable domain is ETGVTQSPTHLIKTRGQQVTLRCSSQSGHNTVSWYQQALGQGPQFIFQYYREEENGRGNFPPRFSGLQFPNYSSELNVNALELDDSALYLCASSPRGVAMNTEAFFGQGTRLTVV.

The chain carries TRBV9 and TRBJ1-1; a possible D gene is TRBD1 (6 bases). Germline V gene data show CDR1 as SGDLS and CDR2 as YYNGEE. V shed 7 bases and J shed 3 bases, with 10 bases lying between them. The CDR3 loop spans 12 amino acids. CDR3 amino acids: CASGGADTEAFF. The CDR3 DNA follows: TGTGCCAGCGGGGGGGCTGACACTGAAGCTTTCTTT.

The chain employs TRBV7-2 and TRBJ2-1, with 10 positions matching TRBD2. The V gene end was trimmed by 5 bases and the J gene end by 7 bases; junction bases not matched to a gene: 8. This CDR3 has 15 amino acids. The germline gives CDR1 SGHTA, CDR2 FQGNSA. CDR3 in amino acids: CASSRRLAGTNEQFF. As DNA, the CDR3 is TGTGCCAGCAGCCGACGACTAGCGGGCACGAATGAGCAGTTCTTC.

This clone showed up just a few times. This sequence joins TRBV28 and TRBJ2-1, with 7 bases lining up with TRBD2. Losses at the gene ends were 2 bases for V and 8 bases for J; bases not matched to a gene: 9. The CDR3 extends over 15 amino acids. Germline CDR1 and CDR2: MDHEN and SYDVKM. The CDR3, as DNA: TGTGCCAGCAGTTTAGGCGGGAGTAGGGGCGATGAGCAGTTCTTC. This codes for CASSLGGSRGDEQFF.

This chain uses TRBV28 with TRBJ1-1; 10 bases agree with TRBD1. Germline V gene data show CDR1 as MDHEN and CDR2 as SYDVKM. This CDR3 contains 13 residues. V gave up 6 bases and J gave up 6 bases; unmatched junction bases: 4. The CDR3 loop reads CASRTGGAAEAFF. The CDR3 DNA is TGTGCCAGCAGGACAGGGGGCGCCGCTGAAGCTTTCTTT.

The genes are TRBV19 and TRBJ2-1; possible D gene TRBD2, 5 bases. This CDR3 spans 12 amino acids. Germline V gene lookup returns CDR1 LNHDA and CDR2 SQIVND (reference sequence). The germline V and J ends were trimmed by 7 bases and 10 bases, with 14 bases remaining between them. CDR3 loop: CASKEVGTEQFF. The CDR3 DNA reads TGTGCCAGTAAGGAGGTGGGCACGGAGCAGTTCTTC.

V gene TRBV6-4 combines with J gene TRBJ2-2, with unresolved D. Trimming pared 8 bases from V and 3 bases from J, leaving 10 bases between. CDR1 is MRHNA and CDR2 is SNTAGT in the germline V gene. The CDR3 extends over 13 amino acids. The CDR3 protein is CASRDGYTGELFF. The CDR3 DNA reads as TGTGCCAGCCGCGACGGGTACACCGGGGAGCTGTTTTTT.

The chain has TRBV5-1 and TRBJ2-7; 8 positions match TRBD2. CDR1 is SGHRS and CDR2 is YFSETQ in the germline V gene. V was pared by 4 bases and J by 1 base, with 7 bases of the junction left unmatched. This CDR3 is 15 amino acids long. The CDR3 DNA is TGCGCCAGCAGCCCGGGACTAGGCTCGTCCTACGAGCAGTACTTC. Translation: CASSPGLGSSYEQYF.

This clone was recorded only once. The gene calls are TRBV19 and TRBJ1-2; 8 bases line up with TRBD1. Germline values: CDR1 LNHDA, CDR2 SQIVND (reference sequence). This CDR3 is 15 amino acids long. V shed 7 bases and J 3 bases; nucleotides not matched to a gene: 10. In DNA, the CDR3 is TGTGCCAGTATCAGACCCGGGACAGGAGACTATGGCTACACCTTC. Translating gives CASIRPGTGDYGYTF.

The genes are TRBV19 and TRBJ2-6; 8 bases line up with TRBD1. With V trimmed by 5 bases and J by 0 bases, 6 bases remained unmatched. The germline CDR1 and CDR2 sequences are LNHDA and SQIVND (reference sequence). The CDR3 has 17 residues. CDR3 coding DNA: TGTGCCAGTAGTGTCGGGACAGGTGACTCTGGGGCCAACGTCCTGACTTTC. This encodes CASSVGTGDSGANVLTF. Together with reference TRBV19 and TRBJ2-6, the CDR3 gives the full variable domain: DGGITQSPKYLFRKEGQNVTLSCEQNLNHDAMYWYRQDPGQGLRLIYYSQIVNDFQKGDIAEGYSVSREKKESFPLTVTSAQKNPTAFYLCASSVGTGDSGANVLTFGAGSRLTVL.

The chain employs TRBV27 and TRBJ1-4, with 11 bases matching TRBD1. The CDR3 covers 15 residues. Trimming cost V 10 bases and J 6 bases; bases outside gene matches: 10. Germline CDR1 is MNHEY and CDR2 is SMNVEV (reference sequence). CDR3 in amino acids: CAINRDRGEDEKLFF. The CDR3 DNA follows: TGTGCCATCAACCGGGACAGGGGGGAGGATGAAAAACTGTTTTTT.

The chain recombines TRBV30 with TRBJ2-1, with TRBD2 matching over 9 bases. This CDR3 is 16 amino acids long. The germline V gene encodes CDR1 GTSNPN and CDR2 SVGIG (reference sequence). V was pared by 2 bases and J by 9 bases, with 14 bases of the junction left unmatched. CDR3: CAWSSRVAGGRREQFF. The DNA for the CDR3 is TGTGCCTGGAGTAGCAGGGTGGCGGGAGGGCGGCGTGAGCAGTTCTTC. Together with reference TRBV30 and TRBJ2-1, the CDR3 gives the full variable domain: SQTIHQWPATLVQPVGSPLSLECTVEGTSNPNLYWYRQAAGRGLQLLFYSVGIGQISSEVPQNLSASRPQDRQFILSSKKLLLSDSGFYLCAWSSRVAGGRREQFFGPGTRLTVL.

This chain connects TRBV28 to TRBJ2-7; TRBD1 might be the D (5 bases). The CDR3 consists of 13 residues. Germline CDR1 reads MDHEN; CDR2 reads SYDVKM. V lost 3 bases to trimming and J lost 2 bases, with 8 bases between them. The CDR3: CASSLSGTYEQYF. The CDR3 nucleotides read TGTGCCAGCAGTTTGTCAGGGACCTACGAGCAGTACTTC.

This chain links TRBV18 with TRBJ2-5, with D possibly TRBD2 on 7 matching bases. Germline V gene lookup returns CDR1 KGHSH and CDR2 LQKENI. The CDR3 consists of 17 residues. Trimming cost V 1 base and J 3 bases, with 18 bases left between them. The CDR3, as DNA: TGTGCCAGCTCACCACAACGGCGGGGGCTTGAGAAAGAGACCCAGTACTTC. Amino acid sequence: CASSPQRRGLEKETQYF. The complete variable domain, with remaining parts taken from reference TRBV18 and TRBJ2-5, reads NAGVMQNPRHLVRRRGQEARLRCSPMKGHSHVYWYRQLPEEGLKFMVYLQKENIIDESGMPKERFSAEFPKEGPSILRIQQVVRGDSAAYFCASSPQRRGLEKETQYFGPGTRLLVL.

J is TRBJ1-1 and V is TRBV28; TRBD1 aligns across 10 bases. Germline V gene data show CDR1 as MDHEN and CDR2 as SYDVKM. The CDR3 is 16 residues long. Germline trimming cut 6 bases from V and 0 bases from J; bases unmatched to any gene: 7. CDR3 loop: CASSPETGGVNTEAFF. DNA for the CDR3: TGTGCCAGCAGCCCCGAGACAGGGGGCGTGAACACTGAAGCTTTCTTT.

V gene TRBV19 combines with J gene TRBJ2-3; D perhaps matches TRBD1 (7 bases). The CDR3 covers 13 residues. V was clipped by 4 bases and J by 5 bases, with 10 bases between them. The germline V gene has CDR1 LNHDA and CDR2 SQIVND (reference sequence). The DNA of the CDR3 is TGTGCCAGTAGTAGACAGGGAGGAGATACGCAGTATTTT. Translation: CASSRQGGDTQYF. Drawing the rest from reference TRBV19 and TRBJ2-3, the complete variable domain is DGGITQSPKYLFRKEGQNVTLSCEQNLNHDAMYWYRQDPGQGLRLIYYSQIVNDFQKGDIAEGYSVSREKKESFPLTVTSAQKNPTAFYLCASSRQGGDTQYFGPGTRLTVL.

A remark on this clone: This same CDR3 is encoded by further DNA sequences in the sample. CDR3 protein: CASSPSGGSGNTIYF. CDR3 in DNA: TGTGCCAGCTCACCATCGGGAGGCTCTGGAAACACCATATATTTT. V and J are TRBV18 and TRBJ1-3; D is uncertain. The CDR3 loop spans 15 amino acids. V gave up 2 bases and J gave up 0 bases, with 8 bases separating them. CDR1 and CDR2 from the germline V gene are KGHSH and LQKENI.